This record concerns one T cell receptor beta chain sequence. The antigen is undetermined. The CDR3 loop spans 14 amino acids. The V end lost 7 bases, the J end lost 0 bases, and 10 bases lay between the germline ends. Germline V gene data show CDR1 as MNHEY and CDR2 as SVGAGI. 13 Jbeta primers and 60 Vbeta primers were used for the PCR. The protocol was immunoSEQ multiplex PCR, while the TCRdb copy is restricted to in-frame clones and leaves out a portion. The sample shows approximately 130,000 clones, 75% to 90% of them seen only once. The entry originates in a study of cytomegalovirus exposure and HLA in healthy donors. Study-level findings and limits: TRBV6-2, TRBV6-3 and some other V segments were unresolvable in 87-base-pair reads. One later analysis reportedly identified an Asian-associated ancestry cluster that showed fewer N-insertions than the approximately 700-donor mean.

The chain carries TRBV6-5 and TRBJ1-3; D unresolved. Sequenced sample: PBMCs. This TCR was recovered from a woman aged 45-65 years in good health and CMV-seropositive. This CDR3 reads CASTPRASGNTIYF. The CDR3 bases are TGTGCCAGCACGCCGCGGGCCTCTGGAAACACCATATATTTT.